These 28 T cell receptor beta chains originate from one sample sequenced in a study of T cells after yellow fever vaccination. TCRdb processed the 5' RACE reads anew with MiXCR; each CDR3 protein has one entry. The table shows 600,000 to 750,000 distinct CDR3 sequences, with 9% to 15% occurring only once. The sequencing here drew on PBMCs, taken on the day of the yellow fever booster vaccination. These receptor sequences come from a man under 40 who received the YFV17D yellow fever vaccine.

This chain uses TRBV6-5 with TRBJ2-1; TRBD1 is a possible D gene (5 bases). This CDR3 contains 15 residues. The ends were cut back, 1 base at V and 6 bases at J, with 13 bases in the middle. CDR1 and CDR2 (germline): MNHEY, SVGAGI. The CDR3 DNA follows: TGTGCCAGCAGTTACTTGCAGGGAAAGACCAATGAGCAGTTCTTC. Its translation: CASSYLQGKTNEQFF.

This clonotype was observed at least ten times. This chain uses TRBV7-8 with TRBJ2-1; D possibly uses TRBD1 or TRBD2 (6 bases each). The CDR3 extends over 14 amino acids. The V gene's germline CDR1 is SGHVS and CDR2 FQNEAQ. Trimming left V 5 bases short and J 1 base short, with 9 bases between. CDR3 nucleotide sequence: TGTGCCAGCAGCCGGGGGCCGTCCTACAATGAGCAGTTCTTC. Residues: CASSRGPSYNEQFF.

This clonotype was recorded a few times. The chain recombines TRBV20-1 with TRBJ2-2; D remains unclear. The V and J ends lost 7 bases and 0 bases respectively, with 9 bases between them. There are 13 residues in the CDR3. Germline CDR1 reads DFQATT; CDR2 reads SNEGSKA (reference sequence). CDR3 in DNA: TGCAGTGTATTAATATCGAACACCGGGGAGCTGTTTTTT. Translated: CSVLISNTGELFF.

This clonotype has only one observation. This chain uses TRBV12-5 with TRBJ2-1, with 8 positions matching TRBD2. V lost 6 bases, J lost 4 bases, and 8 bases stayed unmatched. This CDR3 has 15 residues. Germline V CDR1 and CDR2: LGHNT, FRNRAP. The CDR3 spells CASGRTSGTYNEQFF. In DNA form, the CDR3 reads TGTGCTAGTGGCCGAACTAGCGGAACATACAATGAGCAGTTCTTC.

This clonotype appeared a few times. The chain joins TRBV29-1 to TRBJ2-7, with TRBD2 identical over 11 bases. Germline V lookup: CDR1 SQVTM, CDR2 ANQGSEA. V shed 5 bases, J shed 3 bases, and the junction held 9 bases outside the gene matches. This CDR3 spans 15 amino acids. The chain's CDR3 is CSVTIAGGEGYEQYF. In nucleotides, the CDR3 is TGCAGCGTTACGATAGCGGGAGGGGAGGGCTACGAGCAGTACTTC.

This clonotype occurred a few times. The gene calls are TRBV5-1 and TRBJ2-1; the D gene is possibly TRBD2 (6 bases). From germline, CDR1 is SGHRS and CDR2 YFSETQ. There are 14 residues in the CDR3. The V end was cut by 2 bases, the J end by 9 bases, with 15 bases between. The CDR3 region has the DNA TGCGCCAGCAGCTTCCGGGTCAACGGGGGTGAGCAGTTCTTC. Encoded protein: CASSFRVNGGEQFF.

The chain uses TRBV19 and TRBJ2-1, with D tentatively TRBD2 (6 bases). The CDR3 contains 16 residues. Looked up from germline, CDR1 is LNHDA and CDR2 is SQIVND (reference sequence). V lost 6 bases, J lost 4 bases, and 19 bases lay in between. The CDR3 loop is CASSRTILPNYNEQFF. Here the CDR3 DNA reads TGTGCCAGTAGCCGGACTATCCTACCTAATTACAATGAGCAGTTCTTC.

This chain connects TRBV6-1 to TRBJ2-7; the D call may be TRBD1 or TRBD2 (5 bases each). This CDR3 is built from 15 residues. Germline V gene data show CDR1 as MNHNS and CDR2 as SASEGT. Trimming left V 6 bases short and J 4 bases short, with 19 bases between. Here the CDR3 reads CASSLIMGDVYEQYF. Written as DNA, the CDR3 is TGTGCCAGCAGCCTAATAATGGGGGATGTTTACGAGCAGTACTTC.

This clonotype has at least ten counts. The chain employs TRBV15 and TRBJ1-2; D is unresolved. Germline assignment: CDR1 LNHNV and CDR2 YYDKDF (reference sequence). The germline V and J ends were trimmed by 0 bases and 2 bases, with 10 bases remaining between them. CDR3 length: 15 amino acids. CDR3 in amino acids: CATSRDLSGNYGYTF. For the CDR3, the DNA is TGTGCCACCAGCAGAGATTTATCGGGGAACTATGGCTACACCTTC.

This clonotype was observed a handful of times. The chain uses TRBV7-8 and TRBJ2-5; D remains unclear. The V end was cut by 5 bases, the J end by 1 base, with 14 bases between. The CDR3 contains 15 residues. Germline V CDR1 and CDR2: SGHVS, FQNEAQ. CDR3 nucleotides: TGTGCCAGCAGCCGGAGTTGGGGTACCCAAGAGACCCAGTACTTC. The encoded protein is CASSRSWGTQETQYF.

This chain links TRBV9 with TRBJ2-2; 9 bases map to TRBD2. With 4 bases clipped from V and 3 bases from J, the junction kept 10 bases outside the gene matches. Germline CDR1 reads SGDLS; CDR2 reads YYNGEE. This CDR3 contains 17 residues. The CDR3 DNA follows: TGTGCCAGCAGCATATCCGGGACTAGCTCCGACACCGGGGAGCTGTTTTTT. This translates into CASSISGTSSDTGELFF. The variable domain in full, with the rest retrieved from reference TRBV9 and TRBJ2-2, is DSGVTQTPKHLITATGQRVTLRCSPRSGDLSVYWYQQSLDQGLQFLIQYYNGEERAKGNILERFSAQQFPDLHSELNLSSLELGDSALYFCASSISGTSSDTGELFFGEGSRLTVL.

The chain has TRBV6-2 or TRBV6-3 and TRBJ1-5, with a tentative D call TRBD1 (5 bases). The CDR3 spans 15 residues. V lost 6 bases and J 4 bases, leaving 16 bases between the germline ends. Germline CDR1 reads MNHEY; CDR2 reads SVGEGT. The CDR3 loop is CASRKTGTGNQPQHF. CDR3 nucleotides: TGTGCCAGCAGAAAAACCGGGACGGGGAATCAGCCCCAGCATTTT.

This clonotype has just a few counts. The rearrangement links TRBV20-1 to TRBJ2-5; TRBD2 matches 8 bases. V shed 6 bases and J 5 bases; nucleotides not matched to a gene: 8. The CDR3 loop spans 13 amino acids. Germline V CDR1 and CDR2: DFQATT, SNEGSKA (reference sequence). The DNA of the CDR3 is TGCAGTGCCCCAACTAGCGGCGGGGAGACCCAGTACTTC. Translated, it gives CSAPTSGGETQYF.

The rearrangement links TRBV25-1 to TRBJ2-7; no definite D call. V was shortened by 8 bases and J by 5 bases, with 16 bases between the two germline ends. CDR1 and CDR2 (germline): MGHDK, SYGVNS. The CDR3 contains 13 residues. The CDR3 loop is CASSVGQDDEQYF. The CDR3 DNA reads as TGTGCCAGCTCCGTCGGCCAGGACGACGAGCAGTACTTC.

The CDR3 protein is CASIGPNRGTYNEQFF. In DNA, the CDR3 is TGTGCCAGCATCGGACCCAACAGGGGCACCTACAATGAGCAGTTCTTC. V and J are TRBV5-5 and TRBJ2-1; 7 nucleotides agree with TRBD1. The CDR3 has 16 residues. V was clipped by 6 bases and J by 2 bases; unmatched bases: 11. Germline V gene lookup returns CDR1 SGHKS and CDR2 YYEKEE (reference sequence).

This clonotype was seen a few times. The chain is built from TRBV9 and TRBJ2-7; weak D call: TRBD2 (5 bases). This CDR3 contains 16 residues. Germline CDR1 SGDLS, CDR2 YYNGEE. Trimming removed 3 bases at V and 0 bases at J, with 16 bases between. The DNA of the CDR3 is TGTGCCAGCAGCGCCGGCGGAGGCCCAAGCTCCTACGAGCAGTACTTC. This sequence encodes CASSAGGGPSSYEQYF. Full variable domain (missing parts from reference TRBV9 and TRBJ2-7): DSGVTQTPKHLITATGQRVTLRCSPRSGDLSVYWYQQSLDQGLQFLIQYYNGEERAKGNILERFSAQQFPDLHSELNLSSLELGDSALYFCASSAGGGPSSYEQYFGPGTRLTVT.

This clonotype showed up just a few times. The rearrangement joins TRBV5-1 to TRBJ2-2; TRBD2 matches at 13 bases. V lost 3 bases and J lost 4; bases outside the gene matches: 6. The CDR3 runs to 17 residues. Germline V gene data show CDR1 as SGHRS and CDR2 as YFSETQ. The CDR3 region is CASSSGTSGTITGELFF. The CDR3 nucleotides are TGCGCCAGCAGCTCAGGGACTAGCGGGACGATCACCGGGGAGCTGTTTTTT.

The chain uses TRBV5-1 and TRBJ2-1; no clear D gene. Trimming removed 0 bases at V and 8 bases at J, with 6 bases between. Germline lookup yields CDR1 SGHRS and CDR2 YFSETQ. The CDR3 is made up of 12 amino acids. The CDR3: CASSLEYDEQFF. CDR3 nucleotide sequence: TGCGCCAGCAGCTTGGAATACGATGAGCAGTTCTTC.

The chain has TRBV13 and TRBJ2-7; a possible D gene is TRBD2 (5 bases). The V end lost 3 bases, the J end lost 6 bases, and 15 bases lay between the germline ends. CDR1 is PRHDT and CDR2 is FYEKMQ in the germline V gene (reference sequence). The CDR3 has 14 amino acids. CDR3 coding DNA: TGTGCCAGCAGCTTGGAGGCGAGCGAGGGCGAGCAGTACTTC. It specifies CASSLEASEGEQYF.

This sequence joins TRBV12-3 or TRBV12-4 and TRBJ1-1, with D hard to call. V lost 7 bases to trimming and J lost 0 bases, with 9 bases between them. This CDR3 is 13 amino acids long. Here the CDR3 DNA reads TGTGCCAGCACCCCCCAAATGAACACTGAAGCTTTCTTT. This sequence encodes CASTPQMNTEAFF.

The table lists this clonotype with a few counts. The chain couples TRBV10-2 to TRBJ2-1; D uncertain. Looked up from germline, CDR1 is WSHSY and CDR2 is SAAADI. The germline V and J ends were trimmed by 10 bases and 4 bases, with 17 bases remaining between them. The CDR3 loop spans 14 amino acids. In DNA, the CDR3 is TGCGCCACCTCTGCCTCCGGCCCTTACAATGAGCAGTTCTTC. Amino acids: CATSASGPYNEQFF.

The chain couples TRBV3-1 to TRBJ1-5, with D tentatively TRBD1 (6 bases). The CDR3 totals 14 residues. Trimming shortened V by 3 bases and J by 6 bases, and 12 bases separated the two germline ends. Germline V lookup: CDR1 LGHDT, CDR2 YNNKEL (reference sequence). The CDR3 bases are TGTGCCAGCAGCCAGTCGACAGGCACTCAGCCCCAGCATTTT. Translation gives CASSQSTGTQPQHF.

This clonotype was seen at least ten times. The V and J genes are TRBV7-2 and TRBJ2-1, with 9 bases identical to TRBD2. Germline V lookup: CDR1 SGHTA, CDR2 FQGNSA. Trimming took 1 base from V and 4 from J; bases not matched to a gene: 5. The CDR3 runs to 16 residues. The CDR3 loop is CASSLGLAVQYNEQFF. CDR3 DNA: TGTGCCAGCAGCTTAGGACTAGCGGTTCAGTACAATGAGCAGTTCTTC.

The sample holds a few counts of this clonotype. The J gene is TRBJ2-3, the V gene TRBV6-1; D may match TRBD1 or TRBD2 (5 bases each). V lost 8 bases, J lost 0 bases, and 15 bases lay in between. Germline lookup yields CDR1 MNHNS and CDR2 SASEGT. The CDR3 spans 15 residues. In nucleotides, the CDR3 is TGTGCCAGCCCCATGGGGGAGCCTAGCACAGATACGCAGTATTTT. Its protein product is CASPMGEPSTDTQYF.

The chain is built from TRBV24-1 and TRBJ2-5, with TRBD1 as a possible D gene (6 bases). Germline V CDR1 and CDR2: KGHDR, SFDVKD. Trimming cost V 4 bases and J 4 bases, with 15 bases left between them. The CDR3 is made up of 15 amino acids. The CDR3 nucleotides read TGTGCCACCAGTGACACTCGGGACATTCGAGAGACCCAGTACTTC. Protein product: CATSDTRDIRETQYF.

The chain links TRBV19 to TRBJ1-5; 9 positions match TRBD1. V was pared by 5 bases and J by 5 bases, with 7 bases of the junction left unmatched. The CDR3 runs 15 residues. Looked up from germline, CDR1 is LNHDA and CDR2 is SQIVND (reference sequence). The CDR3, as DNA: TGTGCCAGTAGTGCCACGGGACAGGGAGATCAGCCCCAGCATTTT. As protein: CASSATGQGDQPQHF. Combining the CDR3 with reference TRBV19 and TRBJ1-5 gives the whole variable domain DGGITQSPKYLFRKEGQNVTLSCEQNLNHDAMYWYRQDPGQGLRLIYYSQIVNDFQKGDIAEGYSVSREKKESFPLTVTSAQKNPTAFYLCASSATGQGDQPQHFGDGTRLSIL.

This clonotype was detected only a few times. V usage is TRBV29-1 and J usage is TRBJ1-4, with D tentatively TRBD1 (6 bases). V lost 7 bases, J lost 5 bases, and 11 bases lay in between. The CDR3 is 12 residues long. In germline, CDR1 is SQVTM, CDR2 ANQGSEA. This chain's CDR3 is CSGTAANEKLFF. For the CDR3, the DNA is TGCAGCGGGACAGCCGCGAATGAAAAACTGTTTTTT.

The chain's CDR3 is CASSQTRHTDTQYF. CDR3 DNA: TGTGCCAGCAGCCAAACTCGACACACAGATACGCAGTATTTT. J is TRBJ2-3 and V is TRBV14, with D unresolved. CDR3 length equals 14 residues. CDR1 and CDR2 from the germline V gene are SGHDN and FVKESK. Trimming took 2 bases from V and 2 from J, leaving 8 bases between them.